The 16 T cell receptor beta chains below come from one sample, sequenced in a study of T cells in localized non-small cell lung cancer. The assay was immunoSEQ multiplex PCR, and TCRdb's table has in-frame clones only and misses some. The sample includes roughly 48,000 clones, 60% to 85% seen only once; the top ten take about 4.7%. The sample consisted of PBMCs, taken before any cancer treatment. Receptor source: a woman aged 40-69 years with stage II lung adenocarcinoma.

The count of this clone is one. V usage is TRBV6-6 and J usage is TRBJ1-2, with 8 bases aligning to TRBD1. J was trimmed by 4 bases and V by 5 bases; bases with no gene match: 3. Germline V gene lookup returns CDR1 MNHNY and CDR2 SVGAGI (reference sequence). The CDR3 is made up of 13 amino acids. CDR3: CASSPDRAYGYTF. The DNA for the CDR3 is TGTGCCAGCAGTCCGGACAGGGCCTATGGCTACACCTTC.

The genes are TRBV6-5 and TRBJ1-1; no clear D gene. This CDR3 is built from 12 residues. V lost 4 bases to trimming and J lost 11 bases, with 14 bases between them. Germline V CDR1 and CDR2: MNHEY, SVGAGI. The CDR3 loop reads CASSLMGREAFF. DNA of the CDR3: TGTGCCAGCAGTTTAATGGGGAGGGAGGCTTTCTTT.

Only a few counts were recorded for this clone. The chain uses TRBV29-1 and TRBJ1-1; no definite D call. The CDR3 spans 13 residues. V shed 4 bases and J shed 0 bases, with 9 bases lying between them. Germline V gives CDR1 SQVTM, CDR2 ANQGSEA. CDR3 region: CSVVGQLNTEAFF. CDR3 DNA: TGCAGCGTTGTAGGGCAGCTGAACACTGAAGCTTTCTTT.

This chain joins TRBV7-3 and TRBJ1-1, with a tentative D call TRBD1 (6 bases). Germline V gene data show CDR1 as SGHTA and CDR2 as FQGTGA. Trimming took 5 bases from V and 1 from J, leaving 14 bases between them. This CDR3 spans 15 amino acids. CDR3: CASSPSGGQNTEAFF. The CDR3 DNA sequence: TGTGCCAGCAGCCCCTCGGGGGGACAGAACACTGAAGCTTTCTTT.

This clone was picked up a small number of times. This sequence joins TRBV2 and TRBJ2-1; D unclear. The CDR3 sequence is 13 residues long. Germline lookup yields CDR1 SNHLY and CDR2 FYNNEI. V lost 3 bases and J 7 bases, leaving 10 bases between the germline ends. DNA for the CDR3: TGTGCCAGCAGTGAGGAAAGGGCAAATGAGCAGTTCTTC. Its translation is CASSEERANEQFF.

V usage is TRBV5-4 and J usage is TRBJ2-1; no definite D call. CDR3 size: 12 residues. Deletions cut 9 bases from V and 6 bases from J, with 13 bases between. Germline CDR1 reads SGHNT; CDR2 reads YYREEE (reference sequence). In DNA form, the CDR3 reads TGTGCCATTAATCACCCCTCCAATGAGCAGTTCTTC. Amino acids: CAINHPSNEQFF. The entire variable domain, with the rest obtained from reference TRBV5-4 and TRBJ2-1, is as follows: ETGVTQSPTHLIKTRGQQVTLRCSSQSGHNTVSWYQQALGQGPQFIFQYYREEENGRGNFPPRFSGLQFPNYSSELNVNALELDDSALYLCAINHPSNEQFFGPGTRLTVL.

A single count supports this clone. The V gene is TRBV6-5, the J gene TRBJ1-4; the D is unclear. Germline assignment: CDR1 MNHEY and CDR2 SVGAGI. V was shortened by 5 bases and J by 8 bases, with 15 bases between the two germline ends. The CDR3 loop spans 14 amino acids. The DNA for the CDR3 is TGTGCCAGCAGTGCCGGGTCCCTGGGAGAAAAACTGTTTTTT. Its translation: CASSAGSLGEKLFF.

The rearrangement uses TRBV7-8 and TRBJ2-2, with 14 positions matching TRBD2. Unmatched junction bases numbered 12, after V lost 5 bases and J lost 7 bases. The CDR3 covers 18 residues. Germline V lookup: CDR1 SGHVS, CDR2 FQNEAQ. The CDR3 bases are TGTGCCAGCAGCAATCACAGGACTAGCGGGGGGCCGAACGGGGAGCTGTTTTTT. Translated: CASSNHRTSGGPNGELFF.

The genes are TRBV6-1 and TRBJ1-5; a possible D gene is TRBD1 (5 bases). Germline lookup yields CDR1 MNHNS and CDR2 SASEGT. Deletions cut 4 bases from V and 1 base from J, with 14 bases between. There are 16 residues in the CDR3. For the CDR3, the DNA is TGTGCCAGCAGTGGCAGGGCGAGAGGGAGCAATCAGCCCCAGCATTTT. Its translation: CASSGRARGSNQPQHF.

In its sample, this clone was seen a few times. V is TRBV5-4 and J is TRBJ1-2, with 9 bases fitting TRBD1. Germline lookup yields CDR1 SGHNT and CDR2 YYREEE (reference sequence). V trimming: 2 bases; J trimming: 5 bases; junction bases outside the gene matches: 4. The CDR3 is 14 residues long. This chain's CDR3 is CASSFTGGGYGYTF. The CDR3 DNA reads TGTGCCAGCAGCTTTACAGGGGGCGGGTATGGCTACACCTTC.

CDR3 sequence: CASSLMAGSHGYTF. The DNA of the CDR3 is TGTGCCAGCAGCTTAATGGCGGGCAGCCATGGCTACACCTTC. This chain connects TRBV7-9 to TRBJ1-2; D call uncertain. Germline V gives CDR1 SEHNR, CDR2 FQNEAQ (reference sequence). This CDR3 is 14 amino acids long. V dropped 2 bases and J dropped 6 bases, with 13 bases sitting between them. The full variable domain, completed using reference TRBV7-9 and TRBJ1-2, is DTGVSQNPRHKITKRGQNVTFRCDPISEHNRLYWYRQTLGQGPEFLTYFQNEAQLEKSRLLSDRFSAERPKGSFSTLEIQRTEQGDSAMYLCASSLMAGSHGYTFGSGTRLTVV.

The chain recombines TRBV5-1 with TRBJ2-2; D is perhaps TRBD2 (6 bases). Germline lookup yields CDR1 SGHRS and CDR2 YFSETQ. This CDR3 region has 15 residues. Trimming removed 3 bases at V and 2 bases at J, with 11 bases between. CDR3 region: CASSSGLRNTGELFF. The CDR3 nucleotides are TGCGCCAGCAGCTCGGGACTGAGAAACACCGGGGAGCTGTTTTTT. The full variable domain, rest sourced from reference TRBV5-1 and TRBJ2-2, is KAGVTQTPRYLIKTRGQQVTLSCSPISGHRSVSWYQQTPGQGLQFLFEYFSETQRNKGNFPGRFSGRQFSNSRSEMNVSTLELGDSALYLCASSSGLRNTGELFFGEGSRLTVL.

The chain joins TRBV20-1 to TRBJ1-2; D call uncertain. This CDR3 region has 11 residues. V lost 4 bases and J lost 7, with 10 bases in between. Per the germline V gene, CDR1 is DFQATT and CDR2 is SNEGSKA (reference sequence). CDR3 in DNA: TGCAGTGCTAACCCCCAGACTGGCTACACCTTC. Encoded protein: CSANPQTGYTF.

The chain is built from TRBV5-4 and TRBJ1-1; D call uncertain. The ends were cut back, 0 bases at V and 3 bases at J, with 3 bases in the middle. CDR1 and CDR2 (germline): SGHNT, YYREEE (reference sequence). The CDR3 runs to 12 residues. The CDR3 spells CASSLGDTEAFF. The CDR3 DNA reads TGTGCCAGCAGCTTGGGGGACACTGAAGCTTTCTTT.

The V and J genes are TRBV6-5 and TRBJ1-4; 9 nucleotides align to TRBD1. CDR1 MNHEY and CDR2 SVGAGI come from the germline V gene. CDR3 length: 14 residues. The J segment lost 5 bases and the V segment lost 5 bases, leaving 3 bases of the junction unmatched. CDR3 bases: TGTGCCAGCAGTCCCGGGACAGGGAATGAAAAACTGTTTTTT. Residues: CASSPGTGNEKLFF.

V gene TRBV5-1 combines with J gene TRBJ1-1; D is uncertain. V shed 7 bases and J shed 6 bases, with 19 bases lying between them. This CDR3 is built from 14 residues. Germline lookup yields CDR1 SGHRS and CDR2 YFSETQ. The CDR3 reads CASSRGPEAPEAFF. The CDR3, as DNA: TGCGCCAGCTCCCGGGGTCCCGAAGCTCCTGAAGCTTTCTTT. The full variable domain, completed using reference TRBV5-1 and TRBJ1-1, is KAGVTQTPRYLIKTRGQQVTLSCSPISGHRSVSWYQQTPGQGLQFLFEYFSETQRNKGNFPGRFSGRQFSNSRSEMNVSTLELGDSALYLCASSRGPEAPEAFFGQGTRLTVV.